This T cell receptor beta chain was captured by sequencing in a study of human T cells and chemical hapten exposure. MiXCR, run by TCRdb on the RACE reads, gives a single entry per CDR3 protein. Altogether roughly 200,000 distinct CDR3 sequences are present, around 22% being singletons, with the ten largest covering approximately 6.7%. This clonotype was observed once. Its antigen remains unknown. Study-level points and caveats: Against controls, expanded TCRs gave rise to significantly more large CDR3 similarity clusters.

V was trimmed by 3 bases and J by 0 bases, leaving 13 bases between them. In germline, CDR1 is LGHDT, CDR2 YNNKEL (reference sequence). CDR3 size: 16 residues. The sample's time point: patch test 1, 2 weeks after DPC sensitization. The treatment denotes: therapeutic diphenylcyclopropenone sensitization with weekly scalp DPC. Unfractionated whole blood was the source from which total RNA was extracted. V usage is TRBV3-1 and J usage is TRBJ2-3; D possibly matches TRBD1 or TRBD2 (5 bases each). This receptor was identified in a woman between 50 and 59 years old with alopecia areata. Some clones in this sample may be carry-over from other donors' samples. This specimen consisted of whole blood, obtained in connection with sensitization to the hapten diphenylcyclopropenone (DPC). The DNA of the CDR3 is TGTGCCAGCAGCCATCGGAGGACACCGAGCACAGATACGCAGTATTTT. It encodes CASSHRRTPSTDTQYF.